The T cell receptor beta chain described here comes from a study of PD-1 blockade in classical Hodgkin lymphoma. Points on this clone: Antigen: not known.

CDR1 is SNHLY and CDR2 is FYNNEI in the germline V gene. V shed 2 bases and J 7 bases; nucleotides not matched to a gene: 8. The CDR3 sequence is 16 residues long. Study-wide findings and caveats: For complete responders, baseline diversity was comparable to that of newly diagnosed patients. The CD4+ diversity rise by C4D1 was clearest in complete responders. A reduction in baseline TCR diversity was reportedly seen in newly diagnosed patients relative to healthy donors.

All the patients suffered relapse after autologous stem cell transplantation, and brentuximab vedotin exposure differed. Responses achieved at best were complete response, partial response or progressive disease. Profiling relied on immunoSEQ multiplex PCR, and the TCRdb table lists in-frame clones only, not all of them. Here the sample spans approximately 41,000 clones, around 86% being singletons. This chain connects TRBV2 to TRBJ1-2, with TRBD1 matching 12 bases. This receptor was taken from a human donor with classical Hodgkin lymphoma. Sequences were derived from peripheral blood mononuclear cells (PBMCs), sampled before the second cycle of nivolumab. The CDR3 DNA sequence: TGTGCCAGCAGTGAACCCCTGGGACAGGGGGCGGTTGGCTACACCTTC. Its translation: CASSEPLGQGAVGYTF.